Each of the 24 T cell receptor beta chains below was sequenced from the same sample in a study of blood T cell repertoires in COVID-19. TCRdb's table, derived via immunoSEQ multiplex PCR, lists solely in-frame clones and lacks some. The table has under 200,000 clones, 82% seen once. Material: PBMCs or T cells enriched from blood (not recorded which). The receptors were gathered from a man aged 50-59 years who had recovered from COVID-19.

The rearrangement links TRBV2 to TRBJ2-5, with 7 bases matching TRBD2. The CDR3 spans 17 residues. Germline CDR1 and CDR2: SNHLY and FYNNEI. Trimming cost V 1 base and J 1 base; bases outside gene matches: 9. The CDR3 here is CASSEERSGASQETQYF. The CDR3 DNA sequence: TGTGCCAGCAGTGAAGAGAGGAGCGGGGCCAGCCAAGAGACCCAGTACTTC.

This clone was observed a handful of times. This chain links TRBV28 with TRBJ2-2, with 7 bases that match TRBD2. The junction had 3 bases not matched to a gene; V was cut back by 3 bases and J by 2 bases. This CDR3 spans 15 amino acids. Germline V gives CDR1 MDHEN, CDR2 SYDVKM. CDR3 bases: TGTGCCAGCAGTTTGGGAGGGGCCAACACCGGGGAGCTGTTTTTT. This codes for CASSLGGANTGELFF.

This clone has a single count. V and J are TRBV3-1 (or the pseudogene TRBV3-2) and TRBJ2-2, with a possible D match to TRBD1 (5 bases). Between the trimmed V and J ends, which lost 0 bases and 4 bases, there was a span of 12 bases. The CDR3 extends over 16 amino acids. Per germline, CDR1 LGHDT and CDR2 YNNKEL (reference sequence). CDR3 bases: TGTGCCAGCAGCCAAGATCATTGGACACTCACCGGGGAGCTGTTTTTT. Encoded protein: CASSQDHWTLTGELFF.

The chain has TRBV18 and TRBJ2-1, with 7 positions matching TRBD1. The CDR3 loop spans 16 amino acids. V shed 2 bases and J 6 bases; nucleotides not matched to a gene: 10. Germline lookup yields CDR1 KGHSH and CDR2 LQKENI. In nucleotides, the CDR3 is TGTGCCAGCTCACCATTCGGGACAGAGAACGGCAATGAGCAGTTCTTC. Its translation: CASSPFGTENGNEQFF.

V is TRBV19 and J is TRBJ2-7, with 10 bases matching TRBD1. Unmatched junction bases numbered 5, after V lost 6 bases and J lost 3 bases. The CDR3 consists of 14 residues. Germline V CDR1 and CDR2: LNHDA, SQIVND (reference sequence). In nucleotides, the CDR3 is TGTGCCAGTAGGTCCCGGGACAGGGGCTACGAGCAGTACTTC. Translation gives CASRSRDRGYEQYF.

The V and J genes are TRBV9 and TRBJ1-3; unclear D gene. The V and J ends lost 3 bases and 0 bases respectively, with 7 bases between them. The CDR3 spans 14 residues. In germline, CDR1 is SGDLS, CDR2 YYNGEE. The CDR3 DNA reads as TGTGCCAGCAGCGAACTCTACTCTGGAAACACCATATATTTT. This encodes CASSELYSGNTIYF.

This clone was counted a few times. The chain carries TRBV5-1 and TRBJ2-2, with D maybe TRBD1 (6 bases). V was trimmed by 0 bases and J by 0 bases, leaving 15 bases between them. This CDR3 is 18 amino acids long. Germline V CDR1 and CDR2: SGHRS, YFSETQ. DNA of the CDR3: TGCGCCAGCAGCTTGGGTGGACAGTTGCGAGCGAACACCGGGGAGCTGTTTTTT. Amino acid sequence: CASSLGGQLRANTGELFF.

The chain uses TRBV5-1 and TRBJ2-2, with D maybe TRBD1 (5 bases). The V end lost 0 bases, the J end lost 7 bases, and 13 bases lay between the germline ends. Germline CDR1 SGHRS, CDR2 YFSETQ. The CDR3 is 15 amino acids. The CDR3 loop is CASSLEAGFYGELFF. CDR3 coding DNA: TGCGCCAGCAGCTTGGAGGCAGGGTTTTACGGGGAGCTGTTTTTT.

The rearrangement uses TRBV19 and TRBJ2-7, with 10 nucleotides matching TRBD2. The V gene end was trimmed by 1 base and the J gene end by 3 bases; junction bases not matched to a gene: 3. Germline V gene data show CDR1 as LNHDA and CDR2 as SQIVND (reference sequence). There are 15 residues in the CDR3. CDR3 nucleotides: TGTGCCAGTAGTATAGTATCTAGCGGGGGCTACGAGCAGTACTTC. Encoded protein: CASSIVSSGGYEQYF.

The genes are TRBV20-1 and TRBJ1-5, with a possible D match to TRBD1 (5 bases). Germline CDR1 DFQATT, CDR2 SNEGSKA (reference sequence). Between the trimmed V and J ends, which lost 3 bases and 9 bases, there was a span of 12 bases. CDR3 length equals 12 residues. In DNA, the CDR3 is TGCAGTGCTAGTGTAGGGGCGAGGCCCCAGCATTTT. Protein: CSASVGARPQHF.

This chain uses TRBV28 with TRBJ2-7, with 12 bases that match TRBD2. The V segment lost 5 bases and the J segment 6 bases; nucleotides outside the gene matches: 5. The V gene's germline CDR1 is MDHEN and CDR2 SYDVKM. This CDR3 comprises 14 residues. The CDR3 sequence is CASSVLAGGGEQYF. CDR3 coding DNA: TGTGCCAGCAGTGTACTAGCGGGAGGAGGCGAGCAGTACTTC.

V is TRBV21-1 and J is TRBJ1-2. TRBV21-1 is labeled a pseudogene. The CDR3 loop spans 13 amino acids. The CDR3 region is CASSKSVTGGYTF. The CDR3, as DNA: TGTGCCAGCAGCAAATCAGTCACGGGGGGCTACACCTTC.

Only a few counts were recorded for this clone. The chain uses TRBV28 and TRBJ2-7; D call uncertain. Trimming cost V 2 bases and J 0 bases, with 8 bases left between them. The germline V gene encodes CDR1 MDHEN and CDR2 SYDVKM. The CDR3 covers 14 residues. CDR3 DNA sequence: TGTGCCAGCAGTTTAACACTAAGCTCCTACGAGCAGTACTTC. This gives the protein CASSLTLSSYEQYF.

The V and J genes are TRBV13 and TRBJ1-6; TRBD1 matches at 9 bases. Unmatched junction bases numbered 2, after V lost 4 bases and J lost 7 bases. The CDR3 length is 14 residues. Germline V gene sequence: CDR1 PRHDT, CDR2 FYEKMQ (reference sequence). For the CDR3, the DNA is TGTGCCAGCAGCTCGACAGGGGGAAATTCACCCCTCCACTTT. It specifies CASSSTGGNSPLHF.

V gene TRBV3-1 (or the pseudogene TRBV3-2) combines with J gene TRBJ1-1; weak D call: TRBD1 (5 bases). Germline CDR1 and CDR2: LGHDT and YNNKEL (reference sequence). Trimming pared 10 bases from V and 1 base from J, leaving 13 bases between. The CDR3 runs to 13 residues. CDR3 sequence reads: CAISTGPNTEAFF. CDR3 coding DNA: TGTGCCATATCTACAGGACCGAACACTGAAGCTTTCTTT.

The chain joins TRBV7-9 to TRBJ2-3; no firm D call. The CDR3 totals 15 residues. The germline V gene has CDR1 SEHNR and CDR2 FQNEAQ (reference sequence). V was pared by 1 base and J by 4 bases, with 12 bases between. The CDR3 DNA reads TGTGCCAGCAGCTTAGTTCGAGAGAACCCAGATACGCAGTATTTT. Encoded protein: CASSLVRENPDTQYF.

The table lists this clone with a few counts. The rearrangement uses TRBV6-5 and TRBJ2-3; 8 bases align to TRBD2. The CDR3 spans 14 residues. Germline CDR1 is MNHEY and CDR2 is SVGAGI. Unmatched junction bases numbered 7, after V lost 6 bases and J lost 5 bases. The CDR3 DNA sequence: TGTGCCAGCAGCTCGGGGGGGCTGGTAGATACGCAGTATTTT. Amino acid sequence: CASSSGGLVDTQYF.

The rearrangement links TRBV5-1 to TRBJ2-1; possibly TRBD2 for D (6 bases). The V gene's germline CDR1 is SGHRS and CDR2 YFSETQ. The CDR3 is 17 residues long. V was pared by 0 bases and J by 6 bases, with 19 bases between. The CDR3 is CASSLGSGAGTFNEQFF. The CDR3 DNA is TGCGCCAGCAGCTTGGGGTCGGGAGCTGGGACCTTCAATGAGCAGTTCTTC.

This chain uses TRBV5-1 with TRBJ2-2, with TRBD2 matching 7 bases. Germline V CDR1 and CDR2: SGHRS, YFSETQ. J was trimmed by 2 bases and V by 0 bases; bases with no gene match: 4. This CDR3 region has 16 residues. CDR3 residues: CASSLETGGNTGELFF. The CDR3 region has the DNA TGCGCCAGCAGCTTGGAGACGGGAGGAAACACCGGGGAGCTGTTTTTT.

A word on this clone: One end of the junction does not line up with germline, which may come from a read error. This chain joins TRBV14 and TRBJ2-7; D is possibly TRBD1 (5 bases). CDR1 is SGHDN, CDR2 FVKESK, per germline. There are 12 residues in the CDR3. The CDR3 DNA sequence: TGTGCCAGCAGCCAAGATCCAGGGCGGCCGGTCTTC. It encodes CASSQDPGRPVF.

This chain joins TRBV7-9 and TRBJ1-6; maybe TRBD1 (6 bases). The ends were cut back, 2 bases at V and 8 bases at J, with 16 bases in the middle. The CDR3 is 16 amino acids. Germline-derived CDR1 and CDR2 are SEHNR and FQNEAQ (reference sequence). CDR3 in DNA: TGTGCCAGCAGCTTAACCACCGGGACACAGCATTCACCCCTCCACTTT. Its translation: CASSLTTGTQHSPLHF.

Turning to this clone: This specimen includes other DNA sequences encoding the same CDR3. V usage is TRBV28 and J usage is TRBJ1-1; D is unclear. The germline V gene has CDR1 MDHEN and CDR2 SYDVKM. Trimming removed 4 bases from V and 3 bases from J, with 3 bases in between. CDR3 length: 11 residues. CDR3 sequence (DNA): TGTGCCAGCAGTTCTTACACTGAAGCTTTCTTT. This encodes CASSSYTEAFF.

This clone was seen a single time. The V call is TRBV19, the J call TRBJ2-5; 8 bases match TRBD2. Per germline, CDR1 LNHDA and CDR2 SQIVND (reference sequence). The CDR3 loop spans 18 amino acids. The trim removed 5 bases at V and 6 bases at J, leaving 20 bases unmatched. The CDR3 reads CASSSGGRFARSMQTQYF. The CDR3 coding sequence is TGTGCCAGTAGTTCGGGGGGGCGGTTTGCAAGGAGCATGCAGACCCAGTACTTC.

This chain joins TRBV2 and TRBJ1-6; D perhaps matches TRBD1 (6 bases). The germline V gene has CDR1 SNHLY and CDR2 FYNNEI. V was shortened by 11 bases and J by 6 bases, with 14 bases between the two germline ends. This CDR3 is 13 amino acids long. As DNA, the CDR3 is TGTGCCGGAACGGGGGGGGCTAATTCACCCCTCCACTTT. Translated, it gives CAGTGGANSPLHF. The whole variable domain, remainder taken from reference TRBV2 and TRBJ1-6, is EPEVTQTPSHQVTQMGQEVILRCVPISNHLYFYWYRQILGQKVEFLVSFYNNEISEKSEIFDDQFSVERPDGSNFTLKIRSTKLEDSAMYFCAGTGGANSPLHFGNGTRLTVT.